The T cell receptor (beta chain) described here comes from a study of T-cell reconstitution after alpha-beta-depleted transplantation in children. V trimming: 1 base; J trimming: 7 bases; junction bases outside the gene matches: 5. This CDR3 comprises 15 residues. CDR1 and CDR2 from the germline V gene are SSHAT and FNYEAQ (reference sequence). This clonotype was recorded at least ten times. Preparation of the TCRbeta library used unique molecular identifiers. TCRdb used MiXCR to reprocess the PCR reads, holding one entry per CDR3 protein. Seen here are fewer than 500,000 distinct CDR3 sequences, over 40% observed once, and the top ten hold 27%.

The sample here was PBMCs, taken before TCRalphabeta/CD19-depleted stem cell transplant. The clonotype was recovered from a girl under 10 years old with aplastic anemia, due to receive a stem cell transplant. The rearrangement links TRBV7-7 to TRBJ2-1, with TRBD2 identical over 9 bases. The CDR3 bases are TGTGCCAGCAGCTTAGTCGCGGGAGGGGGGAATGAGCAGTTCTTC. This translates into CASSLVAGGGNEQFF.